A selection of T cell receptor beta chains follows, all from one sample in a study of CD8+CD57+ T cells in acquired aplastic anemia. TCRdb analysed the reads with MiXCR anew, one entry per CDR3 protein. Here the sample spans around 64,000 distinct CDR3 sequences, about 50% being singletons. The sample taken for sequencing was sorted CD4+, CD8+, or CD8+CD57+ T cells (not recorded which) from PBMCs. Every receptor here comes from a human donor in good health, serving as a control. Both conserved end residues are part of each CDR3. Fields, in order: D gene, J gene, V gene, clone size, CDR3 DNA, CDR3 protein. A D gene is named only where the DNA matches it firmly. Only part of the rows carry a size: once, few, many, or a class if the clone is expanded.

- TRBJ2-3 TRBV9 - TGTGCCAGCAGTTGGGACATAACTAGCACAGATACGCAGTACTTT CASSWDITSTDTQYF
TRBD1 TRBJ1-6 TRBV5-4 many TGTGCCAGCAGCCCGGAACAGGGGTTCAATTCACCCCTCCACTTT CASSPEQGFNSPLHF
TRBD1 TRBJ2-3 TRBV6-1 many TGTGCCAGCACCCGAGGGACAGACCCTAGCACAGATACGCAGTATTTT CASTRGTDPSTDTQYF
- TRBJ1-2 TRBV9 - TGTGCCAGCAGCGTAGGACCGAGTCCTGACTACTATGGCTACACCTTC CASSVGPSPDYYGYTF
- TRBJ2-5 TRBV10-1 - TGCGCCAGCAGTGGCCGGACCCAAGAGACCCAGTACTTC CASSGRTQETQYF
TRBD2 TRBJ2-7 TRBV7-2 - TGTGCCAGCAGGGCTACTAGCGGCTACGAGCAGTACTTC CASRATSGYEQYF
- TRBJ2-3 TRBV5-1 medium-sized TGCGCCAGCAGCAAGAACACAGATACGCAGTATTTT CASSKNTDTQYF
- TRBJ2-3 TRBV7-9 - TGTGCCAGCAGCTTAGCCCGGGGTACGCAGTATTTT CASSLARGTQYF
- TRBJ1-1 TRBV4-1 - TGCGCCAACAGCGCAGGACGACAGGACACTGGAGCTTTCTTT CANSAGRQDTGAFF
- TRBJ2-1 TRBV7-3 - TGTGCCAGCAGCCTCCAAAGGGCAGGGCTCGATGAGCAGTTCTTC CASSLQRAGLDEQFF
- TRBJ1-4 TRBV2 many TGTGCCAGCCTTCAGACAGGAAGAAATGAAAAACTGTTTTTT CASLQTGRNEKLFF
TRBD2 TRBJ2-3 TRBV25-1 - TGTGCCAGCAGTGCAACATTGGGGACTAGCGGTAGCACAGATACGCAGTATTTT CASSATLGTSGSTDTQYF
- TRBJ1-2 TRBV20-1 - TGCAGTGCTAGAGGGGCCAGGGGATTGGGGAGTAACTATGGCTACACCTTC CSARGARGLGSNYGYTF
- TRBJ1-1 TRBV5-4 - TGTGCCAGCAGCTTGGATGTGAACACTGAAGCTTTCTTT CASSLDVNTEAFF
TRBD2 TRBJ2-7 TRBV5-4 many TGTGCCAGCAGCTTGGATGGGGGGACTAGCGGAGTTGGAAAATACGAGCAGTACTTC CASSLDGGTSGVGKYEQYF
- TRBJ1-6 TRBV12-3/TRBV12-4 many TGTGCCAGCAGTTCCCGAGGGGGACACTATAATTCACCCCTCCACTTT CASSSRGGHYNSPLHF
TRBD2 TRBJ2-7 TRBV20-1 many TGCAGTGCTAGGGGGGGGACTAGCGCCTACGAGCAGTACTTC CSARGGTSAYEQYF